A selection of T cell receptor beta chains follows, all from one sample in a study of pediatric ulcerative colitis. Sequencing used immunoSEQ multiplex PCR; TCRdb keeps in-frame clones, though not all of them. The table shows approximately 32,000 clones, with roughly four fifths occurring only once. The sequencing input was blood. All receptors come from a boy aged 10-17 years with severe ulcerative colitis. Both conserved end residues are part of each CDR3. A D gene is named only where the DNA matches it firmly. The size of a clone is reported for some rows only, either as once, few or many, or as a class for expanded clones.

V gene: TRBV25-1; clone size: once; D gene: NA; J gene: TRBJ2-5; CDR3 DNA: TGTGCCAGCAGTACCTGGACAGCGATTCAAGAGACCCAGTACTTC; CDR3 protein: CASSTWTAIQETQYF
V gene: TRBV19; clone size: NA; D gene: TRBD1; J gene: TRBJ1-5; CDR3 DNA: TGTGCCAGTAGTGTGGACAGGAGTAAGCGACAGCCCCAGCATTTT; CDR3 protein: CASSVDRSKRQPQHF
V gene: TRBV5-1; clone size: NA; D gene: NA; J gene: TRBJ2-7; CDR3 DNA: TGCGCCAGCAGGGGTGGATTCTACGAGCAGTACTTC; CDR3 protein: CASRGGFYEQYF
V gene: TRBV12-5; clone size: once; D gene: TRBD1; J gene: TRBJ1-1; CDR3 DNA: TGTGCTAGTGGCATCCTAACAGGGGTACTGAACACTGAAGCTTTCTTT; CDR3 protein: CASGILTGVLNTEAFF
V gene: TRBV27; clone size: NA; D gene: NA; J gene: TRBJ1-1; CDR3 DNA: TGTGCCAGCAGTTTCTTAGGAACTGAAGCTTTCTTT; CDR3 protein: CASSFLGTEAFF
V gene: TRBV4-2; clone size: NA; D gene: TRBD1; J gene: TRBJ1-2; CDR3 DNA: TGTGCCAGCAGCCAAACCGGGACAGGGGTTTCTATGGCCACCTTC; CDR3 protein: CASSQTGTGVSMATF
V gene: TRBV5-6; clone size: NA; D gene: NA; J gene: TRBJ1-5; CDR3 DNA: TGTGCCAGCAGCTTTTTCGGGACTAGCAATCAGCCCCAGCATTTT; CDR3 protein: CASSFFGTSNQPQHF
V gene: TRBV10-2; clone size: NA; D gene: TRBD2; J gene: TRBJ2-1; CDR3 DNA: TGCGCCAGCATAGGGACTAGCGGTCCCAATGAGCAGTTCTTC; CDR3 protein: CASIGTSGPNEQFF
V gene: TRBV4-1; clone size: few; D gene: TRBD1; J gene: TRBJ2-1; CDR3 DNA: TGCGCCAGCAGCCAAGATCCGGGGCAGGGGGCTCAAGATGAGCAGTTCTTC; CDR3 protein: CASSQDPGQGAQDEQFF
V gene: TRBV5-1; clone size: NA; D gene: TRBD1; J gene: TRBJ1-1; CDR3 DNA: TGCGCCAGCAGCTTGGCCGGACAGGGGAGGTTGAACACTGAAGCTTTCTTT; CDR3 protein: CASSLAGQGRLNTEAFF
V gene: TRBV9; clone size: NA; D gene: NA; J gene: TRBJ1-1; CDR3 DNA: TGTGCCAGCAGCGTGGGACAAATGAACACTGAAGCTTTCTTT; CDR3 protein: CASSVGQMNTEAFF
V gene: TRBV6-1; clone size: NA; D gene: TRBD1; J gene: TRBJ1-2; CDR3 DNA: TGTGCCAGCAGTGACTTCCGGACAGGGGCCCTGTCACGTGGCTACACCTTC; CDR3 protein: CASSDFRTGALSRGYTF
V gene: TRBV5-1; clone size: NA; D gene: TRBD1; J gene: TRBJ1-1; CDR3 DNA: TGCGCCAGCAGCGGACGAGGGGGCGCGAACACTGAAGCTTTCTTT; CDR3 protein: CASSGRGGANTEAFF
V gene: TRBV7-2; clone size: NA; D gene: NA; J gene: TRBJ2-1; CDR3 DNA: TGTGCCAGCAGCTTAGTCTTAAATGAGCAGTTCTTC; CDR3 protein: CASSLVLNEQFF
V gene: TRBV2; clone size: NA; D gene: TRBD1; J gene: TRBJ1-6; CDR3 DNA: TGTGCCAGCAGGGGACAGGGGCTGAATTCACCCCTCCACTTT; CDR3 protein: CASRGQGLNSPLHF
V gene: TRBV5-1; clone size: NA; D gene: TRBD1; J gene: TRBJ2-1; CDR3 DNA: TGCGCCAGCACCCACAGGGGGCAAAACAATGAGCAGTTCTTC; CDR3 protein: CASTHRGQNNEQFF
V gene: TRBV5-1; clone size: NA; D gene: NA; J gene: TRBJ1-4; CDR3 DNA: TGCGCCAGCAGCTTCTGGGGTGGTGAAAAACTGTTTTTT; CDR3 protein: CASSFWGGEKLFF
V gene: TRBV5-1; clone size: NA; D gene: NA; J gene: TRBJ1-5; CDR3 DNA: TGCGCCAGCAGCTTGGGTCCATCGGGGGATCAGCCCCAGCATTTT; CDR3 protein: CASSLGPSGDQPQHF
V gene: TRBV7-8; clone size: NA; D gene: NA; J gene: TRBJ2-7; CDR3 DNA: TGTGCCAGCAGCTTAGGAGCCTCCGGGACGGACTCCTACGAGCAGTACTTC; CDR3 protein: CASSLGASGTDSYEQYF
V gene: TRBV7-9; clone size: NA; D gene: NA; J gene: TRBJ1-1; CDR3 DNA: TGTGCCAGCAGCCCGGTCGGGAACACTGAAGCTTTCTTT; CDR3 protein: CASSPVGNTEAFF
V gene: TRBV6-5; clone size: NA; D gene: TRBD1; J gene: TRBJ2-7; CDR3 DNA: TGTGCCAGCAGTTACGGGACAGGGGGCTACGAGCAGTACTTC; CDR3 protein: CASSYGTGGYEQYF
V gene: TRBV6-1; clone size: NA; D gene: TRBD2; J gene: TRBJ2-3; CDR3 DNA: TGTGCCAGCAGTGAAATGGCGGGGGGGCCAGATACGCAGTATTTT; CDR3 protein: CASSEMAGGPDTQYF
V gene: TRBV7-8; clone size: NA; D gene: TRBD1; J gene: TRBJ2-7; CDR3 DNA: TGTGCCAGCAGCTTAGGGGCAGGGACAGAATACTCCTACGAGCAGTACTTC; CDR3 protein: CASSLGAGTEYSYEQYF
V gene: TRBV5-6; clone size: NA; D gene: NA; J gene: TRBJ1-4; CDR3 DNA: TGTGCCAGCAGCTTGGCAAGTCACCTCGATGAAAAACTGTTTTTT; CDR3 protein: CASSLASHLDEKLFF
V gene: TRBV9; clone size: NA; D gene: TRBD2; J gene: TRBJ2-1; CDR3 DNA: TGTGCCAGCAGCTCCCCTCGACTAGCGGACTACAATGAGCAGTTCTTC; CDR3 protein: CASSSPRLADYNEQFF